This record concerns one T cell receptor (beta chain) sequence. This sample stems from a study of shared clonotypes between healthy human individuals. Naive CD8 cells, CD45RO-negative and positively selected for CCR7, excluded terminally differentiated effector memory CD45RA+ cells. The sorted-subset replicate PCRs were given around 200 ng DNA, which is about 30,000 T cell genomes. The repertoire was sequenced with immunoSEQ multiplex PCR; TCRdb's copy has only in-frame clones and lacks some. This repertoire shows hundreds of thousands of clones, roughly 98% found once; its top ten account for approximately 0.3%. The V gene lost 4 bases and the J gene lost 0 bases, with 9 bases spanning the gap. The germline V gene has CDR1 SGHVS and CDR2 FQNEAQ. The CDR3 sequence is 14 residues long.

This chain connects TRBV7-8 to TRBJ2-5; D not resolved. Input material: naive CD8+ T cells sorted from blood. This clonotype was sampled from a man aged 25 to 45 in good health. In DNA form, the CDR3 reads TGTGCCAGCAGCTCCGAGACAAACCAAGAGACCCAGTACTTC. It is translated as CASSSETNQETQYF.